A selection of T cell receptor beta chains follows, all from one sample in a study of Graves' ophthalmopathy and Graves' hyperthyroidism. TCRdb independently ran MiXCR on the multiplex PCR reads; one entry per CDR3 protein. The table lists about 620,000 distinct CDR3 sequences, over 20% of them singletons. The sample consisted of peripheral blood. These receptors were collected from a woman between 18 and 30 years old with stable Graves' hyperthyroidism. Some clones in this sample may be carry-over from other donors' samples. Both conserved end residues are part of each CDR3. Where a row states a size, it is once, few, many or the class of an expanded clone; other rows omit it.

CDR3aa: CASSFKGQGLSNQPQHF
v_gene: TRBV27
len: 17
abundance: many

CDR3aa: CASSAGQAGGQPQHF
v_gene: TRBV2
len: 15
abundance: many

CDR3aa: CASSARQGPYEQYF
v_gene: TRBV6-1
len: 14
abundance: many

CDR3aa: CASSQAPGHSSYEQYF
v_gene: TRBV4-1
len: 16
abundance: few

CDR3aa: CASSQPGEAFF
v_gene: TRBV5-1
len: 11
abundance: .

CDR3aa: CASSYLGGYTF
v_gene: TRBV6-4
len: 11
abundance: many

CDR3aa: CASSLATLGLYTEAFF
v_gene: TRBV5-1
len: 16
abundance: few

CDR3aa: CASSTFPGTANQPQHF
v_gene: TRBV19
len: 16
abundance: many

CDR3aa: CASSLPGTARTGELFF
v_gene: TRBV6-5
len: 16
abundance: many

CDR3aa: CASRSFGGRETQYF
v_gene: TRBV6-2/TRBV6-3
len: 14
abundance: many

CDR3aa: CASSLDGRERDNYGYTF
v_gene: TRBV5-1
len: 17
abundance: many

CDR3aa: CASSRDGEGANPYEQYF
v_gene: TRBV4-2
len: 17
abundance: once

CDR3aa: CASSIKTGGFTEAFF
v_gene: TRBV19
len: 15
abundance: .

CDR3aa: CASGSSSGSETQYF
v_gene: TRBV7-3
len: 14
abundance: .

CDR3aa: CASSFPGQDTGELFF
v_gene: TRBV5-1
len: 15
abundance: few

CDR3aa: CASSSDPGGDSYEQYF
v_gene: TRBV9
len: 16
abundance: .

CDR3aa: CASSQGPRETQYF
v_gene: TRBV14
len: 13
abundance: .

CDR3aa: CASSRETGLYEQYF
v_gene: TRBV7-2
len: 14
abundance: many

CDR3aa: CATSRVVRDNQPQHF
v_gene: TRBV15
len: 15
abundance: few

CDR3aa: CAISVSTGENTEAFF
v_gene: TRBV10-3
len: 15
abundance: once

CDR3aa: CASSYHNFLGLGAYGYTF
v_gene: TRBV6-2/TRBV6-3
len: 18
abundance: .

CDR3aa: CASSPTGTGAYEQYF
v_gene: TRBV18
len: 15
abundance: few

CDR3aa: CASGLVRERGTVAYEQYF
v_gene: TRBV12-5
len: 18
abundance: .

CDR3aa: CATSRDGRKLASSYEQYF
v_gene: TRBV15
len: 18
abundance: many

CDR3aa: CASSLAPGDGRVTYEQYF
v_gene: TRBV7-6
len: 18
abundance: many

CDR3aa: CAWSAGAAGYTF
v_gene: TRBV30
len: 12
abundance: many

CDR3aa: CASSLSALAGGEVTGELFF
v_gene: TRBV27
len: 19
abundance: .

CDR3aa: CASSPLSGGSYEQYF
v_gene: TRBV12-3/TRBV12-4
len: 15
abundance: many

CDR3aa: CASSTLGQEYETQYF
v_gene: TRBV27
len: 15
abundance: many

CDR3aa: CSARSDSWDTEAFF
v_gene: TRBV20-1
len: 14
abundance: many

CDR3aa: CASSEAGGFYEQYF
v_gene: TRBV6-1
len: 14
abundance: many

CDR3aa: CASSARSGVGETQYF
v_gene: TRBV19
len: 15
abundance: many

CDR3aa: CASAKAKQKGYTF
v_gene: TRBV6-1
len: 13
abundance: .

CDR3aa: CASSSEGGPGAKNIQYF
v_gene: TRBV13
len: 17
abundance: many

CDR3aa: CASSAAGSYGYTF
v_gene: TRBV9
len: 13
abundance: many

CDR3aa: CAITAAGTGSSYEQYF
v_gene: TRBV10-3
len: 16
abundance: .

CDR3aa: CASSPMHGYTF
v_gene: TRBV9
len: 11
abundance: many

CDR3aa: CASSSLGTEETQYF
v_gene: TRBV7-6
len: 14
abundance: many

CDR3aa: CASSPTRSEAFF
v_gene: TRBV6-1
len: 12
abundance: many

CDR3aa: CASSSHQVRNTEAFF
v_gene: TRBV12-3/TRBV12-4
len: 15
abundance: many

CDR3aa: CASKVAGGETQYF
v_gene: TRBV10-2
len: 13
abundance: .

CDR3aa: CASSQAGIRDKTYEQYF
v_gene: TRBV3-1
len: 17
abundance: few

CDR3aa: CASRGQGSHYGYTF
v_gene: TRBV12-3/TRBV12-4
len: 14
abundance: many

CDR3aa: CASSLGQGTGEAFF
v_gene: TRBV5-1
len: 14
abundance: many

CDR3aa: CSARWVPGLAGSTDTQYF
v_gene: TRBV20-1
len: 18
abundance: many

CDR3aa: CASSPSQGETQYF
v_gene: TRBV18
len: 13
abundance: .